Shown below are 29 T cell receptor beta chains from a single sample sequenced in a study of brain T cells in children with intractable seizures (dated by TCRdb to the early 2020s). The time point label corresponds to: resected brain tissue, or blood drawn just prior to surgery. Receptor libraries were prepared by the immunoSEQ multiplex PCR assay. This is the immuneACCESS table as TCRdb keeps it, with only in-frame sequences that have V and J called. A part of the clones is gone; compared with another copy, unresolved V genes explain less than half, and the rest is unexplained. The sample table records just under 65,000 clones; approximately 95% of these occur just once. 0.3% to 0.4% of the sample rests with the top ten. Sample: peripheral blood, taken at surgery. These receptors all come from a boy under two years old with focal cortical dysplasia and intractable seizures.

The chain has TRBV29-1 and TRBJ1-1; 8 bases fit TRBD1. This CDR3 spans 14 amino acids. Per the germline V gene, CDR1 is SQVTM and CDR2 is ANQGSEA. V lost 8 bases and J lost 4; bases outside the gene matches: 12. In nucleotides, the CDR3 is TGCAGCACTGCAGGGGGCCAAAAGGGCACTGAAGCTTTCTTT. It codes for CSTAGGQKGTEAFF.

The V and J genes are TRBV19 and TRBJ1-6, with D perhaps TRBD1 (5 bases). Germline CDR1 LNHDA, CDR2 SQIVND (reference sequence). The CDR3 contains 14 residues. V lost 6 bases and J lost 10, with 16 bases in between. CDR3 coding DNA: TGTGCCAGTAGATGGAGGGGCCGAGGCTCACCCCTCCACTTT. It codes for CASRWRGRGSPLHF.

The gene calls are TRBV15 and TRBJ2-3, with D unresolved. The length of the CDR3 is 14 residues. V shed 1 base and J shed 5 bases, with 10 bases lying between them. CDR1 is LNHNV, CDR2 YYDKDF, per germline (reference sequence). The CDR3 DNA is TGTGCCACCAGCAGAGCGTCCGCTGAAGATACGCAGTATTTT. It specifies CATSRASAEDTQYF.

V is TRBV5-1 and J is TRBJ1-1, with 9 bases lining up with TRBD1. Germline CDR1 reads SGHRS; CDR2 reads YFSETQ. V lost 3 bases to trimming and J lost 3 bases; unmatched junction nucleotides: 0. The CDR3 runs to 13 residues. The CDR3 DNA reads TGCGCCAGCAGCTGGACAGGGGACACTGAAGCTTTCTTT. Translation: CASSWTGDTEAFF.

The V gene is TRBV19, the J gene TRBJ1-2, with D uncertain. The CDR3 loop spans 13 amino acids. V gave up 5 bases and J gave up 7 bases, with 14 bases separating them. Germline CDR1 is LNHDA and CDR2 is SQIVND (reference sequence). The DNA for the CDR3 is TGTGCCAGTAGTCCCCCGGACGGTAGTGGCTACACCTTC. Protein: CASSPPDGSGYTF.

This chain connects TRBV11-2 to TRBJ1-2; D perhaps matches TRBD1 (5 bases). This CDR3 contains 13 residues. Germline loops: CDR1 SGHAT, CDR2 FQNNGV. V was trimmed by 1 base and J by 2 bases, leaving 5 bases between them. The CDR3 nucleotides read TGTGCCAGCAGCTTAGGGACAAACTATGGCTACACCTTC. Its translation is CASSLGTNYGYTF.

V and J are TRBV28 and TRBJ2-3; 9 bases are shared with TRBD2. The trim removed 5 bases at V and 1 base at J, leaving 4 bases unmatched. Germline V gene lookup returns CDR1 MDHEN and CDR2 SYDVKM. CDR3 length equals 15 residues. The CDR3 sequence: CASSGGTSRTDTQYF. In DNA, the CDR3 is TGTGCCAGCAGTGGCGGGACTAGCCGCACAGATACGCAGTATTTT. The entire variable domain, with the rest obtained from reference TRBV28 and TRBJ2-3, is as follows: DVKVTQSSRYLVKRTGEKVFLECVQDMDHENMFWYRQDPGLGLRLIYFSYDVKMKEKGDIPEGYSVSREKKERFSLILESASTNQTSMYLCASSGGTSRTDTQYFGPGTRLTVL.

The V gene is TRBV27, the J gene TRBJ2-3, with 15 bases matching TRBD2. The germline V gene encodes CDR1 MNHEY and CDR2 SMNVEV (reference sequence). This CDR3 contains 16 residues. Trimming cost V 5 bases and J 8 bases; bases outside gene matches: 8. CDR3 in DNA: TGTGCCAGCAGTCCCGGACTAGCGGGAGGGCGTGTTACGCAGTATTTT. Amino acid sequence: CASSPGLAGGRVTQYF.

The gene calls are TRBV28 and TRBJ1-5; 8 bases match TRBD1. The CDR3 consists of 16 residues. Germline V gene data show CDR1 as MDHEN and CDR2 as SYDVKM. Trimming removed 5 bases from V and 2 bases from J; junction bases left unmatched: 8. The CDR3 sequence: CASSPPETGGNQPQHF. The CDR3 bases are TGTGCCAGCAGTCCCCCCGAGACAGGGGGCAATCAGCCCCAGCATTTT.

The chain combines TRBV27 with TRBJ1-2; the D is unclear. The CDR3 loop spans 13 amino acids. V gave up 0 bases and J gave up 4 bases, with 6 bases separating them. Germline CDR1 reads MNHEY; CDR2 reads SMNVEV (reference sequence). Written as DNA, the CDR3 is TGTGCCAGCAGTTTATCAGGTCCCTATGGCTACACCTTC. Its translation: CASSLSGPYGYTF.

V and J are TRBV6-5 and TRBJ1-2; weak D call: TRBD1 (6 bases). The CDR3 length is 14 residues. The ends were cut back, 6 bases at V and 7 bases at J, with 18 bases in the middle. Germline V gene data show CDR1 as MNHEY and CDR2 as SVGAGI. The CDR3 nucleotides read TGTGCCAGCAGGGCTCCGGGACAACGAACTGGCTACACCTTC. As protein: CASRAPGQRTGYTF.

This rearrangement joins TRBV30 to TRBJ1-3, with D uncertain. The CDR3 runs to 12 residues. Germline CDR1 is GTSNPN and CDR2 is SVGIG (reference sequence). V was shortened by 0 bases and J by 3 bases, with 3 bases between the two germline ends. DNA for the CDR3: TGTGCCTGGAGTGTAGTTGGAAACACCATATATTTT. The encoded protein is CAWSVVGNTIYF. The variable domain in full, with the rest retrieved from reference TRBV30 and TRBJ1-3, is SQTIHQWPATLVQPVGSPLSLECTVEGTSNPNLYWYRQAAGRGLQLLFYSVGIGQISSEVPQNLSASRPQDRQFILSSKKLLLSDSGFYLCAWSVVGNTIYFGEGSWLTVV.

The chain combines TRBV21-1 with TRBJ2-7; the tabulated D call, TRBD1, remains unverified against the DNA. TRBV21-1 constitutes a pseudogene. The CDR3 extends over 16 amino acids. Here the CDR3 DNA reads TGTGCCAGCAGCAAAGCGCCGAACAGGGGGCCTCAAGAGCAGTACTTC. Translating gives CASSKAPNRGPQEQYF.

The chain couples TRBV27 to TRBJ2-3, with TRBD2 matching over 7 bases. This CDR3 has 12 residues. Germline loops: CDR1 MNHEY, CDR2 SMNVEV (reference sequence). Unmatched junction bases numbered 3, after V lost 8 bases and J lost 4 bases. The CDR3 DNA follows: TGTGCCAGCGGGAGGGGCGCAGATACGCAGTATTTT. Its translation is CASGRGADTQYF.

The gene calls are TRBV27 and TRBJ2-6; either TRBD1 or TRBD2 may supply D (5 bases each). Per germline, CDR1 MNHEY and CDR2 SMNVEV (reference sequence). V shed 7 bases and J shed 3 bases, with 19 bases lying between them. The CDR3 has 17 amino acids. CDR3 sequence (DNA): TGTGCCAGCACCAGTGGGGGTCACTGGAGTGGGGCCAACGTCCTGACTTTC. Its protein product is CASTSGGHWSGANVLTF.

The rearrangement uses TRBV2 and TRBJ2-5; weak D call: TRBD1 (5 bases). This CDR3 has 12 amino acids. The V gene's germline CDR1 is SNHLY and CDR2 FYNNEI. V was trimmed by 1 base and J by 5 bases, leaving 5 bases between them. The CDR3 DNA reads TGTGCCAGCAGTGAAGAGGGGGAGACCCAGTACTTC. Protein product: CASSEEGETQYF.

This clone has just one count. CDR3 loop: CASSSRDRGLWGNTGELFF. In nucleotides, the CDR3 is TGTGCCAGTAGTTCCCGAGACAGGGGGCTCTGGGGAAACACCGGGGAGCTGTTTTTT. This chain uses TRBV19 with TRBJ2-2; 10 positions match TRBD1. V lost 5 bases and J lost 2; bases outside the gene matches: 14. The CDR3 runs to 19 residues. Germline V gives CDR1 LNHDA, CDR2 SQIVND (reference sequence). Together with reference TRBV19 and TRBJ2-2, the CDR3 gives the full variable domain: DGGITQSPKYLFRKEGQNVTLSCEQNLNHDAMYWYRQDPGQGLRLIYYSQIVNDFQKGDIAEGYSVSREKKESFPLTVTSAQKNPTAFYLCASSSRDRGLWGNTGELFFGEGSRLTVL.

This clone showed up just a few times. The CDR3 protein is CASSYPLTYEQYF. Written as DNA, the CDR3 is TGTGCCAGCAGTTACCCCCTTACCTACGAGCAGTACTTC. The genes are TRBV6-2 or TRBV6-3 and TRBJ2-7, with D unresolved. V lost 2 bases, J lost 2 bases, and 7 bases lay in between. The CDR3 contains 13 residues. The germline CDR1 and CDR2 sequences are MNHEY and SVGEGT.

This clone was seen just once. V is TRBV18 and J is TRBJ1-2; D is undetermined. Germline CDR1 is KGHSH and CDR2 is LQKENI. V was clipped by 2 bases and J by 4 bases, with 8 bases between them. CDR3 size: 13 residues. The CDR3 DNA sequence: TGTGCCAGCTCACCAGAAGAGACCTATGGCTACACCTTC. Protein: CASSPEETYGYTF.

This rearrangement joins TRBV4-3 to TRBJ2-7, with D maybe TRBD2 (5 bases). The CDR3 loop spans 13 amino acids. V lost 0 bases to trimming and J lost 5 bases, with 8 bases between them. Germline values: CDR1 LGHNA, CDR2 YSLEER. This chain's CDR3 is CASSQDLRDEQYF. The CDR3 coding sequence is TGCGCCAGCAGCCAAGATCTGAGGGACGAGCAGTACTTC.

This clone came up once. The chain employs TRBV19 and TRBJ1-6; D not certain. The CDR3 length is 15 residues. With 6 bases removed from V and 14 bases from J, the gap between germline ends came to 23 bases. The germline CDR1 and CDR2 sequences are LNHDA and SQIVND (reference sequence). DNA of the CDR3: TGTGCCAGTAGATCCCTCCGACCCCCGGTATCAGCCCTCCACTTT. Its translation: CASRSLRPPVSALHF.

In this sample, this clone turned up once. The CDR3 DNA is TGTGCCAGCAGCGTAGAAGGGGGACTAGGGACCCAGTACTTC. It translates to CASSVEGGLGTQYF. This chain uses TRBV9 with TRBJ2-5; the match to TRBD2 covers 8 bases. Per germline, CDR1 SGDLS and CDR2 YYNGEE. The V segment lost 0 bases and the J segment 7 bases; nucleotides outside the gene matches: 5. The CDR3 runs to 14 residues. The full variable domain, with the rest looked up from reference TRBV9 and TRBJ2-5, is DSGVTQTPKHLITATGQRVTLRCSPRSGDLSVYWYQQSLDQGLQFLIQYYNGEERAKGNILERFSAQQFPDLHSELNLSSLELGDSALYFCASSVEGGLGTQYFGPGTRLLVL.

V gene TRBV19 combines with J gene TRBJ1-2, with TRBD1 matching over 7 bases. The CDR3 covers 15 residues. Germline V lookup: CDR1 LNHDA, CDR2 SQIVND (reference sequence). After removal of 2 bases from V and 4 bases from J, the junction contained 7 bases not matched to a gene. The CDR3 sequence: CASSIPFRGGYGYTF. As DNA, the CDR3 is TGTGCCAGTAGTATACCCTTCAGGGGGGGCTATGGCTACACCTTC.

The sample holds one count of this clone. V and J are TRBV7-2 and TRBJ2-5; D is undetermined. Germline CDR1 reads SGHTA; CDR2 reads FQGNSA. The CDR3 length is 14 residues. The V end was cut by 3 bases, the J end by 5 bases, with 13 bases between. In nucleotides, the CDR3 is TGTGCCAGCAGCTTTTTCTTAGGTGGTGAGACCCAGTACTTC. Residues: CASSFFLGGETQYF.

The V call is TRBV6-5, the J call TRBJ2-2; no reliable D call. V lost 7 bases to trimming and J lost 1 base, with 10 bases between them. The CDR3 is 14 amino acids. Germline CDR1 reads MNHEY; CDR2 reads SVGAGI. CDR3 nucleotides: TGTGCCAGCATCAAGGGTCGGAACACCGGGGAGCTGTTTTTT. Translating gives CASIKGRNTGELFF.

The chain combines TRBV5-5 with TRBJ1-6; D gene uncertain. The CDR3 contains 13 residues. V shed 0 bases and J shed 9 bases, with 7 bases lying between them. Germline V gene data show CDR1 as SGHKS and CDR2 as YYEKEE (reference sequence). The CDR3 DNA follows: TGTGCCAGCAGCTTGGTGGTACCTTCACCCCTCCACTTT. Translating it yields CASSLVVPSPLHF.

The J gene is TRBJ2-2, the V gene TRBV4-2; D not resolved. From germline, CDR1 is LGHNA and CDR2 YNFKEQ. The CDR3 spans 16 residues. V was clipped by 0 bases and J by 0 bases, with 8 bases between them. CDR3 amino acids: CASSQEHVTNTGELFF. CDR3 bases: TGTGCCAGCAGCCAAGAACACGTCACGAACACCGGGGAGCTGTTTTTT.

Here the CDR3 reads CASSLAWAGERGYTF. The CDR3 nucleotides read TGTGCCAGCAGCTTAGCGTGGGCAGGAGAGAGGGGCTACACCTTC. V is TRBV7-9 and J is TRBJ1-2; D remains unclear. Germline CDR1 SEHNR, CDR2 FQNEAQ (reference sequence). V lost 0 bases to trimming and J lost 8 bases, with 16 bases between them. The CDR3 is made up of 15 amino acids.

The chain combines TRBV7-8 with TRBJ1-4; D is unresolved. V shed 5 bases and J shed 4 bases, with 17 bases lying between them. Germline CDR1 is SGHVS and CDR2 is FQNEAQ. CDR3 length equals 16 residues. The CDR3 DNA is TGTGCCAGCAGCCCCTCCCGGGAAACACTTAATGAAAAACTGTTTTTT. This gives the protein CASSPSRETLNEKLFF.